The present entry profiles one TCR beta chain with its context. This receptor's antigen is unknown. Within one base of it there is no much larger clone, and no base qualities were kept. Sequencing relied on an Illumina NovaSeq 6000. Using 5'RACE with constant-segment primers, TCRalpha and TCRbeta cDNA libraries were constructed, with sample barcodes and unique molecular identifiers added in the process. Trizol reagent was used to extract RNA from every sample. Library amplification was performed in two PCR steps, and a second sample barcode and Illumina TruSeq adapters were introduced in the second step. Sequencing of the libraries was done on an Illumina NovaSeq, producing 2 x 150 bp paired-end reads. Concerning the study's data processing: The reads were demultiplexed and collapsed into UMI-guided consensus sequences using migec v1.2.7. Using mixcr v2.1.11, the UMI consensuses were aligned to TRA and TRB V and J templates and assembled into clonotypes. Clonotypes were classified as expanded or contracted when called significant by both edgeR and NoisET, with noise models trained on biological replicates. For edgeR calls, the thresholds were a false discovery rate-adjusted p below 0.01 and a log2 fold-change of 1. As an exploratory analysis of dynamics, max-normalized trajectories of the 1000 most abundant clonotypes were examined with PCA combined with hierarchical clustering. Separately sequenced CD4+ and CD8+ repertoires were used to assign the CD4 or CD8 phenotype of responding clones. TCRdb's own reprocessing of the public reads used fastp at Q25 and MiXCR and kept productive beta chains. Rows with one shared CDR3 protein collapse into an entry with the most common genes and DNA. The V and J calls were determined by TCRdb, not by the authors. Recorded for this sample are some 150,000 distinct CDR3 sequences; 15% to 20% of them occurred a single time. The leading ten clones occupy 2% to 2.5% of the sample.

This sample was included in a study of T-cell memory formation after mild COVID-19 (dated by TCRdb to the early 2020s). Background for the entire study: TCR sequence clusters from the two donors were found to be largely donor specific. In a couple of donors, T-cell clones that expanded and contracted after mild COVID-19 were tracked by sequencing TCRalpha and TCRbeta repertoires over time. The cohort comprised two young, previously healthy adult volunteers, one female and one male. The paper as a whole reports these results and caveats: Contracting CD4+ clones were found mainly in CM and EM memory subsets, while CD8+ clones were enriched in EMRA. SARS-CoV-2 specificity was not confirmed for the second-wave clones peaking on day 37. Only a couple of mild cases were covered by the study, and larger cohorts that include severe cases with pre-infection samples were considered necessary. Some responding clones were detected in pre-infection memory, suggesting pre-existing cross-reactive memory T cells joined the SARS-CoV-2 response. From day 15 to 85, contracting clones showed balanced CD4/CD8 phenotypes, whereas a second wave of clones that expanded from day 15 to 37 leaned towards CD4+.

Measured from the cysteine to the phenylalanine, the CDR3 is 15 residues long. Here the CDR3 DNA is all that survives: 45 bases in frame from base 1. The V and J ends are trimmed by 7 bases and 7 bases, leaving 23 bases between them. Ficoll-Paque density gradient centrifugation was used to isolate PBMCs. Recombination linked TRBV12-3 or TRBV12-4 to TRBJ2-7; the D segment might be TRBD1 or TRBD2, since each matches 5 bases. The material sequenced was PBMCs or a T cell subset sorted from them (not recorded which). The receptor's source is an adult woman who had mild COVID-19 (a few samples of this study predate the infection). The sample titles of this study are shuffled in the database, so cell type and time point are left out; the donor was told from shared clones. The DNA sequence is TGTGCCAGCACCTCAGGTGGGCCGAGGGGTTCGGAGCAGTACTTC. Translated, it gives CASTSGGPRGSEQYF.